The 15 T cell receptor beta chains given below trace back to one sample, sequenced in a study of blood T cell repertoires in COVID-19. The data were produced by immunoSEQ multiplex PCR, yet TCRdb's version contains in-frame clones alone and is incomplete. The sample consists of approximately 300,000 clones, around 90% of them appearing once. Sample: peripheral blood. Receptor source: a man aged 18 to 35 with active or convalescent COVID-19.

The chain uses TRBV11-2 and TRBJ2-6; 8 bases align to TRBD1. The junction had 12 bases not matched to a gene; V was cut back by 3 bases and J by 2 bases. The CDR3 has 19 residues. The germline gives CDR1 SGHAT, CDR2 FQNNGV. CDR3 sequence reads: CASSFNQGAFSPGANVLTF. The CDR3 bases are TGTGCCAGCAGCTTTAATCAGGGGGCCTTTTCACCTGGGGCCAACGTCCTGACTTTC.

This clone has a single count. The gene calls are TRBV5-1 and TRBJ2-5; TRBD1 matches 7 bases. The trim removed 4 bases at V and 4 bases at J, leaving 4 bases unmatched. The germline V gene has CDR1 SGHRS and CDR2 YFSETQ. The CDR3 consists of 13 residues. The chain's CDR3 is CASSQTGRETQYF. The CDR3 DNA is TGCGCCAGCAGCCAGACAGGGCGAGAGACCCAGTACTTC.

The chain employs TRBV9 and TRBJ2-1; D is perhaps TRBD1 (6 bases). Trimming pared 4 bases from V and 0 bases from J, leaving 8 bases between. The CDR3 has 14 amino acids. Germline V lookup: CDR1 SGDLS, CDR2 YYNGEE. The DNA of the CDR3 is TGTGCCAGCAGCCTGGGGGCCTCCTACAATGAGCAGTTCTTC. It encodes CASSLGASYNEQFF.

The chain joins TRBV4-3 to TRBJ1-1; D might be TRBD1 (5 bases). The CDR3 contains 13 residues. CDR1 is LGHNA and CDR2 is YSLEER in the germline V gene. Trimming shortened V by 4 bases and J by 1 base, and 7 bases separated the two germline ends. CDR3 DNA sequence: TGCGCCAGCAGCCGGGGGGAGAACACTGAAGCTTTCTTT. Translation: CASSRGENTEAFF.

The chain carries TRBV7-8 and TRBJ2-5, with 8 bases matching TRBD1. V trimming: 2 bases; J trimming: 4 bases; junction bases outside the gene matches: 9. CDR1 SGHVS and CDR2 FQNEAQ come from the germline V gene. The CDR3 is 16 residues long. The DNA of the CDR3 is TGTGCCAGCAGCTTATCACCAGGGGGCACACGAGAGACCCAGTACTTC. This gives the protein CASSLSPGGTRETQYF.

The rearrangement uses TRBV20-1 and TRBJ2-7; 8 bases agree with TRBD1. The CDR3 runs to 11 residues. V trimming: 3 bases; J trimming: 5 bases; junction bases outside the gene matches: 0. Per germline, CDR1 DFQATT and CDR2 SNEGSKA (reference sequence). The CDR3 nucleotides read TGCAGTGCTAGGACAGGGGACGAGCAGTACTTC. It yields the protein CSARTGDEQYF.

CDR3 residues: CARSMDRGTNQPQHF. CDR3 nucleotide sequence: TGTGCCAGAAGTATGGACAGGGGGACCAATCAGCCCCAGCATTTT. The gene calls are TRBV5-3 and TRBJ1-5, with 10 bases identical to TRBD1. TRBV5-3 falls under the ORF class, with uncertain function. The V segment lost 5 bases and the J segment 3 bases; nucleotides outside the gene matches: 5. This CDR3 comprises 15 residues.

The CDR3 reads CASSSTRQGPGYTF. CDR3 DNA: TGCGCCAGCAGCTCTACAAGACAGGGACCTGGCTACACCTTC. The chain carries TRBV4-1 and TRBJ1-2, with 7 positions matching TRBD1. V was pared by 5 bases and J by 7 bases, with 10 bases of the junction left unmatched. The CDR3 is 14 residues long. Germline-derived CDR1 and CDR2 are MGHRA and YSYEKL.

V is TRBV15 and J is TRBJ2-7, with D perhaps TRBD1 (6 bases). CDR1 and CDR2 from the germline V gene are LNHNV and YYDKDF (reference sequence). The CDR3 covers 15 residues. V lost 3 bases to trimming and J lost 6 bases, with 18 bases between them. The CDR3 loop is CATSSRTVGSPEQYF. The CDR3 DNA reads as TGTGCCACCAGCAGCAGGACAGTGGGATCCCCCGAGCAGTACTTC.

The rearrangement links TRBV5-1 to TRBJ2-4, with a weak D call TRBD1 (5 bases). V shed 9 bases and J shed 5 bases, with 21 bases lying between them. From germline, CDR1 is SGHRS and CDR2 YFSETQ. The CDR3 contains 15 residues. The CDR3 loop reads CATSDGAFGENIQYF. In nucleotides, the CDR3 is TGCGCCACCTCGGATGGGGCTTTTGGCGAAAACATTCAGTACTTC.

This clone has just one count. The chain joins TRBV6-5 to TRBJ2-7; weak D call: TRBD2 (7 bases). V lost 11 bases and J lost 6, with 26 bases in between. Germline values: CDR1 MNHEY, CDR2 SVGAGI. This CDR3 has 15 amino acids. The CDR3 sequence is CAASGGWGQSGEQYF. The CDR3 DNA follows: TGTGCCGCCTCGGGGGGATGGGGGCAAAGTGGCGAGCAGTACTTC.

The chain recombines TRBV28 with TRBJ1-2; D perhaps matches TRBD1 (5 bases). CDR1 is MDHEN, CDR2 SYDVKM, per germline. V lost 2 bases and J lost 6, with 10 bases in between. The length of the CDR3 is 13 residues. CDR3: CASSLEAGNGYTF. In DNA, the CDR3 is TGTGCCAGCAGTTTAGAAGCAGGGAATGGCTACACCTTC.

The chain recombines TRBV9 with TRBJ2-3, with 7 nucleotides matching TRBD2. V lost 0 bases, J lost 2 bases, and 9 bases stayed unmatched. CDR3 length equals 17 residues. The germline gives CDR1 SGDLS, CDR2 YYNGEE. The CDR3 nucleotides are TGTGCCAGCAGCGTAGGTGCGGGGGAAACCTTCACAGATACGCAGTATTTT. Its translation is CASSVGAGETFTDTQYF.

This clone appeared a few times. Here the CDR3 DNA reads TGCGCCAGCAGCCGTTCCGGGACTAGTCTCAATTACGAGCAGTACTTC. Its translation: CASSRSGTSLNYEQYF. This chain joins TRBV4-1 and TRBJ2-7, with 8 nucleotides matching TRBD2. With V trimmed by 4 bases and J by 4 bases, 12 bases remained unmatched. CDR1 is MGHRA, CDR2 YSYEKL, per germline. The CDR3 covers 16 residues.

The gene calls are TRBV24-1 and TRBJ2-1; 7 nucleotides match TRBD2. With 5 bases clipped from V and 4 bases from J, the junction kept 4 bases outside the gene matches. The CDR3 is 14 amino acids. The germline V gene encodes CDR1 KGHDR and CDR2 SFDVKD. CDR3 protein: CATSGPSGYNEQFF. The CDR3 DNA sequence: TGTGCCACCAGTGGACCTAGCGGTTACAATGAGCAGTTCTTC.